The clone carrying this T cell receptor beta chain came up a few times. Its antigen remains unknown. These data are taken from a study of shared clonotypes between healthy human individuals. The CDR3 runs 14 residues. The V segment lost 7 bases and the J segment 7 bases; nucleotides outside the gene matches: 6. TCRdb's copy holds only in-frame clones and misses some; the assay was immunoSEQ multiplex PCR. There are some 2.1 million clones in the sample; 85% to 95% occur only once, and under 0.15% lies in the top ten. Study conclusions and caveats: A limitation of the genetic and exposure-history diversity represented arose from few donors. Sharing of clonotypes among donors was expected to vary with sequencing depth.

Subsets obtained from CD4+ cells comprised CD45RA+ naive and CD45RA-negative memory cells. The clonotype was recovered from a man in his late teens or twenties in good health. This chain connects TRBV23-1 to TRBJ1-6; 8 nucleotides match TRBD1. TRBV23-1 is annotated as an ORF whose role is uncertain. The material sequenced was naive CD4+ T cells sorted from blood. Stated subset: CD45RA+ positively selected. The CDR3 region is CASIRTGRNSPLHF. CDR3 coding DNA: TGCGCCAGCATCCGGACAGGGCGGAATTCACCCCTCCACTTT.